The text below deals with one T cell receptor (beta chain). This sample stems from a study of blood T cell repertoires in COVID-19. Original analysis: Estimation of nucleated cell counts relied on the amplification of reference gene primers. Method: immunoSEQ multiplex PCR; TCRdb's copy keeps in-frame clones and lacks some. The V and J calls and the clone size are those of that table, but D and trimming were determined from the DNA. The sample holds approximately 250,000 clones, 80% to 90% seen once. Residents of 24 US areas, aged about 18 to 95 years, made up the participants. Participants were placed into cohorts based on the clinical history they reported. V lost 6 bases, J lost 3 bases, and 17 bases lay in between. Germline CDR1 SGHTA, CDR2 FQGNSA. This CDR3 region has 15 residues.

This clonotype was obtained from a woman aged 25 to 39 with acute COVID-19. The rearrangement links TRBV7-2 to TRBJ1-2, with a tentative D call TRBD1 (6 bases). Sample: PBMCs or T cells enriched from blood (not recorded which). This chain's CDR3 is CASSPEPGAHYGYTF. CDR3 in DNA: TGTGCCAGCAGTCCGGAGCCAGGGGCTCACTATGGCTACACCTTC.